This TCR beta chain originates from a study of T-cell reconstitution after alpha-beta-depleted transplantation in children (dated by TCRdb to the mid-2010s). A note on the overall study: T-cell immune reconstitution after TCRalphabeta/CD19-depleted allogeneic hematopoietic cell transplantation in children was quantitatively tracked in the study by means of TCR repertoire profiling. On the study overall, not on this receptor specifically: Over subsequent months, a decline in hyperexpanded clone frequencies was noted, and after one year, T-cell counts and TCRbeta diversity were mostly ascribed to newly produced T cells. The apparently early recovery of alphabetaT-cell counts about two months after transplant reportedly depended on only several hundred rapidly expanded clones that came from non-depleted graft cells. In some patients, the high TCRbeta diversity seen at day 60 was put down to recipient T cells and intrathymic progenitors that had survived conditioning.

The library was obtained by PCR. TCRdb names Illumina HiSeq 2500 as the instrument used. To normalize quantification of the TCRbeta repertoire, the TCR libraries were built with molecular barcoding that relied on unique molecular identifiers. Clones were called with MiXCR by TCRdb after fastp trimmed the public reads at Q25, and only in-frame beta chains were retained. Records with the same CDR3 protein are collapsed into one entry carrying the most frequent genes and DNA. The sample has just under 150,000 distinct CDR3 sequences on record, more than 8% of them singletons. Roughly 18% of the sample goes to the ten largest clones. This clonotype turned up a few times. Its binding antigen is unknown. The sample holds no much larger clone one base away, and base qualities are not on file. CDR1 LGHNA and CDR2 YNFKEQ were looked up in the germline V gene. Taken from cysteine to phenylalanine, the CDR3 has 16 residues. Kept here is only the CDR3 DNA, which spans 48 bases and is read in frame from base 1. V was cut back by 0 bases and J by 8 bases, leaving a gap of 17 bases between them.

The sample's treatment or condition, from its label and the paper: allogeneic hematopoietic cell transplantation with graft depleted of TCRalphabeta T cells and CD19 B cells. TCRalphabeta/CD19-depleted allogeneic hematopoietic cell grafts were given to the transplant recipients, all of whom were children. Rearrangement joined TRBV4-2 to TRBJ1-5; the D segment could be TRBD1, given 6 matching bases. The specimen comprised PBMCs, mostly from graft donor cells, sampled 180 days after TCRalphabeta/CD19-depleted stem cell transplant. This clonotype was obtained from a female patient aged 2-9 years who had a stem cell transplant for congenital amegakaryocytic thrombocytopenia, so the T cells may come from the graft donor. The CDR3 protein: CASSQDRQASGEPQHF. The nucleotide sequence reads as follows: TGTGCCAGCAGCCAAGATCGGCAGGCCTCAGGGGAGCCCCAGCATTTT.